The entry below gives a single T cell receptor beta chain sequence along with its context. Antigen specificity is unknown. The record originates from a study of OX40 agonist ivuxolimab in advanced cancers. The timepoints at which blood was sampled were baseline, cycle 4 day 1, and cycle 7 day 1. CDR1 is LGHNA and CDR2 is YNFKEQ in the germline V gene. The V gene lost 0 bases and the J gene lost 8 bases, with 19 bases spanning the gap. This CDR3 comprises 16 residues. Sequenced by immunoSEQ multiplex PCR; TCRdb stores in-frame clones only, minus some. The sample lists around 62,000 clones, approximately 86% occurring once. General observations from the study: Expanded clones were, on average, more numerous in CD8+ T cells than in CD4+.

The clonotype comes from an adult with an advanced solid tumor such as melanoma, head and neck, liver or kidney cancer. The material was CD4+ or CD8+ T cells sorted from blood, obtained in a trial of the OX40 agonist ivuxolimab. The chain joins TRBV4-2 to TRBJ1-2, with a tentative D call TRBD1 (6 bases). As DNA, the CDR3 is TGTGCCAGCAGCCAAGAATTGACAGGCCGCCGACGGGGCTACACCTTC. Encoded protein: CASSQELTGRRRGYTF.